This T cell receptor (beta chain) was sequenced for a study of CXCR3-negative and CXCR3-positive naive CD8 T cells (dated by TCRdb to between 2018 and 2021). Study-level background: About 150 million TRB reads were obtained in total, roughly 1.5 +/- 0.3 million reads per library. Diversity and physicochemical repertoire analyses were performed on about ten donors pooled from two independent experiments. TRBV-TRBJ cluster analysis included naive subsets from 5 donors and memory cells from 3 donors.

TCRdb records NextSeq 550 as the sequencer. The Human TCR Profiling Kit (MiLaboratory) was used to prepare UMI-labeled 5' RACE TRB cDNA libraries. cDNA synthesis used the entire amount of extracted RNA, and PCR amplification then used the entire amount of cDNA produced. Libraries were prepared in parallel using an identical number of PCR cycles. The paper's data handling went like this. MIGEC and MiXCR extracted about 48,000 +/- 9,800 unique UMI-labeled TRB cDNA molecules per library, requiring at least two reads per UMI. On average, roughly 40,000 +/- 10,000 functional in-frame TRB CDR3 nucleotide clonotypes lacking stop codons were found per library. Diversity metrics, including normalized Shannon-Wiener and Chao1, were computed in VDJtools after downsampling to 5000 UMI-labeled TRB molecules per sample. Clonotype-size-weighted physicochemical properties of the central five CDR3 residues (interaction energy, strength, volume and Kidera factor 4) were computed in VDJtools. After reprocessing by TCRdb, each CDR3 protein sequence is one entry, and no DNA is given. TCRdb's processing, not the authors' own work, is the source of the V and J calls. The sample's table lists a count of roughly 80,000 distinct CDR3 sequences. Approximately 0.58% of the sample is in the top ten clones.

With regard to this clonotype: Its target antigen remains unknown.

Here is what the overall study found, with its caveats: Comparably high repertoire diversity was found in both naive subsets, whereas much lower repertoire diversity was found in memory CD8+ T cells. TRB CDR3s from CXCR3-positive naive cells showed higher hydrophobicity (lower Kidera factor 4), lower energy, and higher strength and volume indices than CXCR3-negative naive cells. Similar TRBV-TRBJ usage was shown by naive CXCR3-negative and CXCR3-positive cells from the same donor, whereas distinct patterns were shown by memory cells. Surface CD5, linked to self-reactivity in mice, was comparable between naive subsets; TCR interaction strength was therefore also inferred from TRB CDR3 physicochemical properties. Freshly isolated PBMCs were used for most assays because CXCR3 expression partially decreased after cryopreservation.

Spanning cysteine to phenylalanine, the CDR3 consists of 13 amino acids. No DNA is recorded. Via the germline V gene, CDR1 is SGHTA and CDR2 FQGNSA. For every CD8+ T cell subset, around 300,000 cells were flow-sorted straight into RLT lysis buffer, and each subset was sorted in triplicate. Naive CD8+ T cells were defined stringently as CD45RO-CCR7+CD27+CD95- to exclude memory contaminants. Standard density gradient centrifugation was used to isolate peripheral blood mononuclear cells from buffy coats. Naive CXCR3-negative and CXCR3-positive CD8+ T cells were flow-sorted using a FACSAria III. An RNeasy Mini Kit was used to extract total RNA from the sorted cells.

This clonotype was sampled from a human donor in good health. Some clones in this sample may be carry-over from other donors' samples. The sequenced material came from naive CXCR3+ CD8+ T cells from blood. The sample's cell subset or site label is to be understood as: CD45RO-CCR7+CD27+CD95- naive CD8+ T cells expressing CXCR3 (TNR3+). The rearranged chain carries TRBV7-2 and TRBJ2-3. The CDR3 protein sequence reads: CASSLEPWDTHYF.